This passage covers 30 T cell receptor beta chains from one sample sequenced in a study of breast tumors, draining lymph nodes, adjacent tissues. MiXCR was run by TCRdb on the multiplex PCR reads, yielding one entry per CDR3 protein. The data show some 120,000 distinct CDR3 sequences, 21% seen once. Axillary draining lymph nodes of breast cancer patients supplied the node samples. Sequenced: axillary lymph node tissue. These receptors originate from a female donor with breast cancer. Some clones in this sample may be carry-over from other donors' samples.

This clonotype came up many times. This rearrangement joins TRBV7-9 to TRBJ2-5, with TRBD1 matching over 7 bases. CDR1 and CDR2 from the germline V gene are SEHNR and FQNEAQ (reference sequence). V gave up 5 bases and J gave up 3 bases; unmatched junction bases: 3. This CDR3 is built from 13 residues. CDR3 protein: CASSRQGEETQYF. The CDR3 nucleotides are TGTGCCAGCAGCCGACAGGGAGAAGAGACCCAGTACTTC. The entire variable domain, with the rest obtained from reference TRBV7-9 and TRBJ2-5, is as follows: DTGVSQNPRHKITKRGQNVTFRCDPISEHNRLYWYRQTLGQGPEFLTYFQNEAQLEKSRLLSDRFSAERPKGSFSTLEIQRTEQGDSAMYLCASSRQGEETQYFGPGTRLLVL.

This clonotype was counted ten times or more. The V gene is TRBV29-1, the J gene TRBJ1-2; D may be TRBD1 (6 bases). CDR3 length: 14 amino acids. Germline values: CDR1 SQVTM, CDR2 ANQGSEA. Deletions cut 5 bases from V and 2 bases from J, with 15 bases between. The CDR3 coding sequence is TGCAGCGTTTCGATCGGGGGACAAAACTATGGCTACACCTTC. It is translated as CSVSIGGQNYGYTF.

The J gene is TRBJ2-2, the V gene TRBV10-3; D may be TRBD1 or TRBD2 (5 bases each). This CDR3 is 15 amino acids long. V dropped 6 bases and J dropped 4 bases, with 15 bases sitting between them. The germline V gene has CDR1 ENHRY and CDR2 SYGVKD. The CDR3 loop reads CAIREGRMGTGELFF. CDR3 coding DNA: TGTGCCATCAGAGAGGGACGAATGGGCACCGGGGAGCTGTTTTTT.

This clonotype was counted many times. V gene TRBV5-1 combines with J gene TRBJ1-5, with 9 bases identical to TRBD1. Germline CDR1 is SGHRS and CDR2 is YFSETQ. J gave up 6 bases and V 0 bases, and 4 bases lay outside the gene matches. The CDR3 is 15 amino acids. The CDR3 sequence: CASSLGPGQGQPQHF. The DNA for the CDR3 is TGCGCCAGCAGCTTGGGGCCGGGACAGGGTCAGCCCCAGCATTTT. The complete variable domain, with remaining parts taken from reference TRBV5-1 and TRBJ1-5, reads KAGVTQTPRYLIKTRGQQVTLSCSPISGHRSVSWYQQTPGQGLQFLFEYFSETQRNKGNFPGRFSGRQFSNSRSEMNVSTLELGDSALYLCASSLGPGQGQPQHFGDGTRLSIL.

In this sample, this clonotype turned up many times. The CDR3 loop is CASSRIYRSLSTDTQYF. CDR3 coding DNA: TGCGCCAGCAGCCGGATCTACAGGAGCCTAAGCACAGATACGCAGTATTTT. This chain links TRBV4-1 with TRBJ2-3, with a possible D match to TRBD1 (5 bases). Trimming took off 4 bases at V and 0 bases at J, with 17 bases between the two ends. Germline V gene data show CDR1 as MGHRA and CDR2 as YSYEKL. This CDR3 spans 17 amino acids.

This clonotype has at least ten counts. V and J are TRBV4-1 and TRBJ2-7; D remains ambiguous. Trimming left V 0 bases short and J 0 bases short, with 9 bases between. The CDR3 runs 15 residues. CDR1 is MGHRA, CDR2 YSYEKL, per germline. The CDR3 region has the DNA TGCGCCAGCAGCCAAGATGGCGGTCTCTCCTACGAGCAGTACTTC. This encodes CASSQDGGLSYEQYF.

A word on this clonotype: A much larger clonotype is one base distant, so this may be a read error. The chain has TRBV20-1 and TRBJ2-1; 7 positions agree with TRBD2. CDR3 size: 15 residues. Per germline, CDR1 DFQATT and CDR2 SNEGSKA (reference sequence). The CDR3 is CSARFMAGDYDEQFF. In DNA, the CDR3 is TGCAGTGCCCGATTCATGGCGGGGGACTACGATGAGCAGTTCTTC.

This clonotype was seen ten or more times. V is TRBV20-1 and J is TRBJ2-1, with D perhaps matching TRBD2 (6 bases). The CDR3 loop spans 14 amino acids. V was pared by 2 bases and J by 5 bases, with 13 bases between. The V gene's germline CDR1 is DFQATT and CDR2 SNEGSKA (reference sequence). Written as DNA, the CDR3 is TGCAGTGCTAGATCCCTAGCGTCCAACAATGAGCAGTTCTTC. Translating gives CSARSLASNNEQFF.

The chain employs TRBV7-8 and TRBJ2-1; TRBD2 is a possible D gene (6 bases). The CDR3 is made up of 13 amino acids. Trimming removed 4 bases at V and 10 bases at J, with 14 bases between. Germline CDR1 is SGHVS and CDR2 is FQNEAQ. The CDR3 nucleotides read TGTGCCAGCAGCTCCGGAGGGATGGGGGAGCAGTTCTTC. Its translation is CASSSGGMGEQFF.

This clonotype was seen many times. The rearrangement links TRBV5-1 to TRBJ2-5, with a weak D call TRBD1 (6 bases). The germline CDR1 and CDR2 sequences are SGHRS and YFSETQ. The CDR3 runs 14 residues. V gave up 0 bases and J gave up 5 bases, with 11 bases separating them. CDR3 sequence reads: CASSLDRVGETQYF. DNA for the CDR3: TGCGCCAGCAGCTTGGACAGGGTAGGGGAGACCCAGTACTTC.

Ten or more counts support this clonotype. The J gene is TRBJ2-1, the V gene TRBV3-1; D is unclear. There are 14 residues in the CDR3. CDR1 and CDR2 from the germline V gene are LGHDT and YNNKEL (reference sequence). V was trimmed by 0 bases and J by 5 bases, leaving 8 bases between them. This CDR3 reads CASSQDYADNEQFF. The CDR3 bases are TGTGCCAGCAGCCAAGATTATGCCGACAATGAGCAGTTCTTC.

With regard to this clonotype: A read error may explain this, as a much larger clone is one base away. The chain uses TRBV5-1 and TRBJ2-7, with 7 positions matching TRBD1. The germline gives CDR1 SGHRS, CDR2 YFSETQ. The CDR3 loop spans 15 amino acids. CDR3: CASRLGTALSCEQYF. For the CDR3, the DNA is TGCGCCAGTCGATTGGGGACAGCGCTTTCCTGCGAGCAGTACTTC. The whole variable domain, remainder taken from reference TRBV5-1 and TRBJ2-7, is KAGVTQTPRYLIKTRGQQVTLSCSPISGHRSVSWYQQTPGQGLQFLFEYFSETQRNKGNFPGRFSGRQFSNSRSEMNVSTLELGDSALYLCASRLGTALSCEQYFGPGTRLTVT.

This clonotype was counted many times. This sequence joins TRBV3-1 and TRBJ2-7; 10 bases line up with TRBD2. Germline V gene data show CDR1 as LGHDT and CDR2 as YNNKEL (reference sequence). Trimming took 5 bases from V and 1 from J; bases not matched to a gene: 8. This CDR3 is built from 16 residues. The CDR3 region has the DNA TGTGCCAGCAGCTCCCACTCTAGCGGGAGTTCCTACGAGCAGTACTTC. This codes for CASSSHSSGSSYEQYF.

For this clonotype: This may come from a read error, since a much larger clone is one base off. The chain recombines TRBV12-3 or TRBV12-4 with TRBJ2-3, with D possibly being TRBD2 (5 bases). This CDR3 is 16 amino acids long. The CDR3 nucleotides are TGTGCCAGCAGTTTACAAGGGATTCCTAGCACAGATGCGCAGTATTTT. Translation gives CASSLQGIPSTDAQYF.

This clonotype has a count of ten or more. This rearrangement joins TRBV20-1 to TRBJ2-3; no firm D call. V lost 5 bases and J lost 6, with 12 bases in between. The CDR3 totals 12 residues. Germline V gene lookup returns CDR1 DFQATT and CDR2 SNEGSKA (reference sequence). CDR3 protein: CSAPVRRDTQYF. The CDR3 DNA is TGCAGTGCTCCGGTGAGGCGTGATACGCAGTATTTT.

Comment on this clonotype: This may be a read error: a much more frequent sequence differs by one nucleotide. The chain employs TRBV30 and TRBJ1-2; TRBD1 is a possible D gene (6 bases). V shed 3 bases and J shed 8 bases, with 13 bases lying between them. Germline lookup yields CDR1 GTSNPN and CDR2 SVGIG (reference sequence). This CDR3 region has 12 residues. CDR3 sequence (DNA): TGTGCCTGGAGCGGGGACAAGGACGGCTACACCTTC. It specifies CAWSGDKDGYTF.

This clonotype occurred many times. The CDR3 protein is CSAREGVYEQYF. CDR3 DNA sequence: TGCAGTGCTAGAGAAGGCGTTTACGAGCAGTACTTC. The genes are TRBV20-1 and TRBJ2-7; no clear D. The CDR3 is 12 amino acids. V was shortened by 0 bases and J by 4 bases, with 7 bases between the two germline ends. Germline values: CDR1 DFQATT, CDR2 SNEGSKA (reference sequence).

This clonotype was detected many times. The J gene is TRBJ2-3, the V gene TRBV7-9, with 8 bases aligning to TRBD2. The germline CDR1 and CDR2 sequences are SEHNR and FQNEAQ (reference sequence). This CDR3 has 18 residues. Germline trimming cut 4 bases from V and 1 base from J; bases unmatched to any gene: 13. The CDR3 sequence: CASSSGAGVGKRTDTQYF. As DNA, the CDR3 is TGTGCCAGCAGCTCCGGAGCGGGAGTGGGTAAGCGCACAGATACGCAGTATTTT.

This clonotype was counted at least ten times. The V gene is TRBV5-4, the J gene TRBJ1-2; 7 bases map to TRBD1. Germline V lookup: CDR1 SGHNT, CDR2 YYREEE (reference sequence). CDR3 length equals 14 residues. With 4 bases clipped from V and 1 base from J, the junction kept 4 bases outside the gene matches. The CDR3 region has the DNA TGTGCCAGCAGCGCCCGACAGGGTAACTATGGCTACACCTTC. It translates to CASSARQGNYGYTF. Combining the CDR3 with reference TRBV5-4 and TRBJ1-2 gives the whole variable domain ETGVTQSPTHLIKTRGQQVTLRCSSQSGHNTVSWYQQALGQGPQFIFQYYREEENGRGNFPPRFSGLQFPNYSSELNVNALELDDSALYLCASSARQGNYGYTFGSGTRLTVV.

This clonotype was seen a few times. The chain combines TRBV28 with TRBJ1-4, with D perhaps TRBD1 (5 bases). Trimming took 6 bases from V and 6 from J, leaving 17 bases between them. There are 15 residues in the CDR3. Per germline, CDR1 MDHEN and CDR2 SYDVKM. The CDR3 sequence: CASSHPGVIDEKLFF. CDR3 nucleotide sequence: TGTGCCAGCAGCCATCCGGGGGTAATAGATGAAAAACTGTTTTTT.

The chain joins TRBV3-1 to TRBJ2-3; D might be TRBD2 (7 bases). The V end lost 4 bases, the J end lost 4 bases, and 12 bases lay between the germline ends. CDR1 and CDR2 from the germline V gene are LGHDT and YNNKEL (reference sequence). CDR3 length: 14 residues. The CDR3 loop reads CASSPGGRPDTQYF. CDR3 coding DNA: TGTGCCAGCAGCCCCGGGGGGCGCCCAGATACGCAGTATTTT.

The rearrangement links TRBV5-1 to TRBJ1-1; 11 nucleotides match TRBD1. Trimming took 5 bases from V and 5 from J; bases not matched to a gene: 8. The CDR3 sequence is 15 residues long. The germline CDR1 and CDR2 sequences are SGHRS and YFSETQ. The CDR3 loop reads CASSFTGQGVTEAFF. For the CDR3, the DNA is TGCGCCAGCAGTTTTACGGGACAGGGGGTAACTGAAGCTTTCTTT.

This clonotype showed up many times. The chain has TRBV5-1 and TRBJ1-4; no clear D gene. V lost 4 bases and J lost 4, with 14 bases in between. Germline V gene data show CDR1 as SGHRS and CDR2 as YFSETQ. This CDR3 is built from 15 residues. CDR3 sequence reads: CASSGGDYSNEKLFF. DNA for the CDR3: TGCGCCAGCAGCGGCGGGGATTACAGTAATGAAAAACTGTTTTTT.

This clonotype was detected only a few times. The chain combines TRBV27 with TRBJ2-2; D gene uncertain. The CDR3 loop spans 13 amino acids. V was shortened by 6 bases and J by 2 bases, with 7 bases between the two germline ends. Germline CDR1 and CDR2: MNHEY and SMNVEV (reference sequence). The CDR3: CASSPINTGELFF. CDR3 nucleotide sequence: TGTGCCAGCAGCCCAATTAACACCGGGGAGCTGTTTTTT.

The chain has TRBV6-1 and TRBJ2-2, with TRBD2 identical over 11 bases. The CDR3 has 16 amino acids. The junction had 7 bases not matched to a gene; V was cut back by 9 bases and J by 1 base. Germline CDR1 MNHNS, CDR2 SASEGT. The CDR3 loop reads CASIPGTSGNTGELFF. In DNA, the CDR3 is TGTGCCAGTATACCTGGGACTAGCGGGAACACCGGGGAGCTGTTTTTT.

There are many counts of this clonotype. V gene TRBV6-1 combines with J gene TRBJ2-1, with 9 positions matching TRBD1. The CDR3 sequence is 14 residues long. From germline, CDR1 is MNHNS and CDR2 SASEGT. Trimming cost V 5 bases and J 4 bases; bases outside gene matches: 3. This CDR3 is CASSSGTGYNEQFF. CDR3 DNA sequence: TGTGCCAGCAGTTCCGGGACAGGGTACAATGAGCAGTTCTTC.

This clonotype was picked up one time. This may be a read error, as it is one base from a much larger clone. This chain joins TRBV6-1 and TRBJ2-3; D possibly matches TRBD1 or TRBD2 (6 bases each). Germline V gives CDR1 MNHNS, CDR2 SASEGT. The length of the CDR3 is 18 residues. CDR3 in amino acids: CAGSGRQGRDPHPDTQYF. CDR3 sequence (DNA): TGTGCCGGCAGTGGGAGGCAGGGGCGAGACCCACACCCAGATACGCAGTATTTT.

This clonotype was seen many times. This chain links TRBV6-1 with TRBJ1-6; perhaps TRBD1 as D (6 bases). V lost 1 base, J lost 5 bases, and 21 bases lay in between. The CDR3 totals 19 residues. The germline CDR1 and CDR2 sequences are MNHNS and SASEGT. The DNA for the CDR3 is TGTGCCAGCAGTGAAGGACAGGTTTACATCCGGGCGGATAATTCACCCCTCCACTTT. Translation gives CASSEGQVYIRADNSPLHF.

On this clonotype itself: A much larger clone lies a single base off, so this may be a read error. This chain links TRBV10-3 with TRBJ1-5, with D hard to call. Germline V gene sequence: CDR1 ENHRY, CDR2 SYGVKD. The length of the CDR3 is 13 residues. The germline V and J ends were trimmed by 4 bases and 3 bases, with 7 bases remaining between them. The CDR3 DNA is TGTGCCATCAGTGCCAGGAACAATCAGCCCCAGCATTTT. Amino acids: CAISARNNQPQHF.

About this clonotype itself: A much larger clone is a single base away; this may be a read error. The CDR3 region is CASSPDSGHTNEKLFF. Here the CDR3 DNA reads TGTGCCAGCAGCCCAGACAGTGGGCATACTAATGAAAAACTGTTTTTT. The J gene is TRBJ1-4, the V gene TRBV7-9; D perhaps matches TRBD1 (5 bases). From germline, CDR1 is SEHNR and CDR2 FQNEAQ (reference sequence). There are 16 residues in the CDR3. Trimming cost V 5 bases and J 2 bases, with 15 bases left between them.